The text below deals with one T cell receptor beta chain. A few counts support this clonotype. The specificity of this receptor is unknown. No base quality values were provided; no much bigger clone lies one nucleotide off. The data belong to a study of blood T cells in healthy people across ages (dated by TCRdb to about 2015). Study-level background: In model experiments, roughly one uniquely barcoded TCR beta cDNA molecule per two T cells was captured by template switching. The study analyzed two additional independent replicas of 1 million unique cDNA reads from the same blood draw for two donors, one aged 18 to 30 and one aged 80 or older. To avoid experimental bias, donors of different ages were randomly spread across the sequencing lanes. Age-related changes in TCR beta repertoire diversity were measured in the study by deep sequencing normalized with unique cDNA molecular identifiers. Four age groups were formed from the donors: young (average around 15 years), middle-aged (approximately 40), aged (approximately 60) and long-lived (more than 75).

The donors were roughly 39 Caucasian individuals from Russia, aged about 6 to 95 years, who were systemically healthy. Approximately 9.3 milliliters of peripheral blood were drawn from each donor into EDTA-treated Vacutainer tubes. Ficoll-Paque density-gradient centrifugation was used to isolate PBMCs, with at least 7 million per sample. Total RNA was extracted from PBMCs with Trizol reagent, with at least 6 micrograms obtained per sample. For every donor, an aliquot of PBMCs went through flow cytometry to measure the percentages of naive CD45RAhigh/CD27high T cells. Summary of the overall study and its limitations: There was a strong correlation between observed TCR beta diversity and the percentage of naive T cells measured by flow cytometry. Estimates of total diversity from one million sequenced T cells were regarded as lower bounds and underestimates. Since profiling was done on bulk unsorted PBMCs, naive and antigen-experienced compartments could not be conclusively compared. Donor CMV infection status was unknown, potentially confounding age-related changes in expanded clonotypes. The long-lived group showed more naive CD4+ T cells, fewer expanded clones and increased TCR diversity than the aged group, suggesting age selection. Observed TCR beta diversity per million T cells fell roughly linearly with age, and a significant reduction was already apparent by age around 39.

Libraries were built with 5' RACE. Instrument on record: Illumina HiSeq 2500. The second PCR ran for roughly 7 to 11 cycles and used a J-beta primer mix along with a sample-barcoded 5' primer. Each TCR beta cDNA molecule received a unique molecular identifier from a template-switch 5' adaptor carrying 12 random nucleotides. Each sample yielded at least 2.5 million CDR3-containing paired-end reads. First-strand cDNA was synthesized from all RNA with the Mint cDNA synthesis kit, primed by a TRBC-specific oligonucleotide. After uracil-DNA glycosylase treatment, a first 18-cycle PCR used universal primers M1SS and BC2_uni_R on all cDNA. The original methods were these. Normalization of each sample was performed by random selection of 1 million high-quality reads, each carrying a distinct molecular identifier. Reads sharing molecular identifiers were discarded rather than binned into consensus sequences. MiTCR, set to a Q25 quality threshold and the strictest error-elimination algorithm, was used for CDR3 identification, clonotype clustering and error correction. Lower-bound total TCR beta diversity was estimated with a nonparametric unseen species model using Euler transformation. TCRdb reran the public reads through fastp at Q25 and MiXCR, keeping productive beta chains. One record per CDR3 amino acid sequence lists the most common genes and DNA. In this record, the V and J calls reflect TCRdb's handling and not the investigators' own analysis. The sample contains 600,000 to 650,000 distinct CDR3 sequences, around three fifths of them found a single time. The top ten hold around 37% of the sample.

The CDR3 spans 16 residues, from the cysteine through the phenylalanine. Only CDR3 DNA remains: 48 bases, in frame from the first base. The germline V gene (reference sequence) yields DFQATT for CDR1 and SNEGSKA for CDR2. Here V drops 0 bases and J drops 2 bases, and the junction holds 10 bases not matched to any gene. The source is a man in his 60s in good health. The rearrangement joined TRBV20-1 to TRBJ2-7; 7 central nucleotides agree with TRBD1. What was sequenced was blood. The DNA reads TGCAGTGCTAGAGATCTTCGGTGGCAGGGGGCCTACGAGCAGTACTTC. Translation gives CSARDLRWQGAYEQYF.